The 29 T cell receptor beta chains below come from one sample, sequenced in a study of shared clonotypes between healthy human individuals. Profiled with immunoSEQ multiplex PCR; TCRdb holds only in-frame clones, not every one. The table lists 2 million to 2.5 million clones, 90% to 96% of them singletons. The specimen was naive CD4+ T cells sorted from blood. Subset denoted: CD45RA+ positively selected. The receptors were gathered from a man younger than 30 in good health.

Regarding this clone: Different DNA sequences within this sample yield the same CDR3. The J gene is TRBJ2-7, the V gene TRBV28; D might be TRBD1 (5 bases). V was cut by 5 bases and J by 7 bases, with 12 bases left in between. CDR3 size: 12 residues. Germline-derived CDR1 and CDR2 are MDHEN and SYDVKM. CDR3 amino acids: CASSLQGREQYF. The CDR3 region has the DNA TGTGCCAGCAGTCTCCAGGGAAGGGAGCAGTACTTC.

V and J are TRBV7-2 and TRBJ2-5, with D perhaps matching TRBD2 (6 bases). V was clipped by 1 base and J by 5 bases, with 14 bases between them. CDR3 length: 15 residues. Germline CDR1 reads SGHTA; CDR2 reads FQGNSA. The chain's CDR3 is CASSLEAGRWETQYF. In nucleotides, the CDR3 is TGTGCCAGCAGCTTAGAGGCCGGGAGATGGGAGACCCAGTACTTC.

The CDR3 reads CASSLDDSNTDTQYF. The CDR3 bases are TGCGCCAGCAGCTTGGACGACAGTAACACAGATACGCAGTATTTT. The chain recombines TRBV5-1 with TRBJ2-3; weak D call: TRBD1 (5 bases). From germline, CDR1 is SGHRS and CDR2 YFSETQ. There are 15 residues in the CDR3. Trimming shortened V by 0 bases and J by 2 bases, and 10 bases separated the two germline ends.

The CDR3 DNA follows: TGTGCCAGCGGCAGAGAGCTAGCGGGCGTTACCGGGGAGCTGTTTTTT. It encodes CASGRELAGVTGELFF. V gene TRBV12-1 combines with J gene TRBJ2-2; no DNA check was done on the table's D call, TRBD2. TRBV12-1 is listed as a pseudogene. CDR3 length: 16 residues.

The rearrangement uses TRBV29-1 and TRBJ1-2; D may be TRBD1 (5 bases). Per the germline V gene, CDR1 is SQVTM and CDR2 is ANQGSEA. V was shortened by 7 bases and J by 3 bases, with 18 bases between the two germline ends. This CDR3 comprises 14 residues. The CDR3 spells CSADTGGTDYGYTF. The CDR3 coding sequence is TGCAGCGCCGATACCGGGGGGACGGACTATGGCTACACCTTC.

In DNA, the CDR3 is TGTGCCACCCTCTATTCCGGCCGGACCCCCTACGAGCAGTACTTC. Protein sequence: CATLYSGRTPYEQYF. V gene TRBV5-6 combines with J gene TRBJ2-7, with D unresolved. Between the trimmed V and J ends, which lost 9 bases and 2 bases, there was a span of 21 bases. The CDR3 sequence is 15 residues long. The germline V gene has CDR1 SGHDT and CDR2 YYEEEE.

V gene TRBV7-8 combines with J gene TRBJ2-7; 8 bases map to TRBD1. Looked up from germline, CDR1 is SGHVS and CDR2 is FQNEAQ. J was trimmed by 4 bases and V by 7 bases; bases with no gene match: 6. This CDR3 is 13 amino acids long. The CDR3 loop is CASTYDRGYEQYF. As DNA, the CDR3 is TGTGCCAGCACTTATGACAGGGGTTACGAGCAGTACTTC.

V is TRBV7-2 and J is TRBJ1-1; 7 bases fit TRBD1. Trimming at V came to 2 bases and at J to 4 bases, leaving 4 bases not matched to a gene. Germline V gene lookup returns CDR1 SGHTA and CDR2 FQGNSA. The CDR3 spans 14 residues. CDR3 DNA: TGTGCCAGCAGCTTATCGGGACAGCTCACTGAAGCTTTCTTT. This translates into CASSLSGQLTEAFF.

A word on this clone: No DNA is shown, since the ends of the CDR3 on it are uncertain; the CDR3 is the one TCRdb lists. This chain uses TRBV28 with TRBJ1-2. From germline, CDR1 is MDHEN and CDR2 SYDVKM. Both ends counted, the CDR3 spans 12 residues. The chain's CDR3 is CASSSSVYGYTF.

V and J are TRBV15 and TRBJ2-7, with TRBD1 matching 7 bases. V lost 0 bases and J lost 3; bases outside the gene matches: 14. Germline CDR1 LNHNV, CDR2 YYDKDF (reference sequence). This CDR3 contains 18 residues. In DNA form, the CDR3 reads TGTGCCACCAGCAGAGATATGCCAGGGGGAGTTTTAAGCTACGAGCAGTACTTC. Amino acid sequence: CATSRDMPGGVLSYEQYF.

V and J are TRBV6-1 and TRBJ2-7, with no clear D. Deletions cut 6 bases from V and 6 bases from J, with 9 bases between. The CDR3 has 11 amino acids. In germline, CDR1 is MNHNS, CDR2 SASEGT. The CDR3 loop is CASRVVLEQYF. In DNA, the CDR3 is TGTGCCAGCAGGGTTGTGCTCGAGCAGTACTTC.

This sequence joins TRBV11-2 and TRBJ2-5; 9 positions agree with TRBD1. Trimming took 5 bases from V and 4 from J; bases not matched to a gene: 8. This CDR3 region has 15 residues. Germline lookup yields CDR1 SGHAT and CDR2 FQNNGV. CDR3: CASSMGQGLRETQYF. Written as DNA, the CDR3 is TGTGCCAGCAGCATGGGACAGGGATTGCGAGAGACCCAGTACTTC.

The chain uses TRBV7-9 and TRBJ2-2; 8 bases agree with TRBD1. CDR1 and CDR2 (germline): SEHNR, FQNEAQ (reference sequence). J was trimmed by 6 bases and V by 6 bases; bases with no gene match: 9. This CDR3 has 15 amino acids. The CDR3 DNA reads TGTGCCAGCAGTTCAGACGACAGGGGTGCCGGGGAGCTGTTTTTT. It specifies CASSSDDRGAGELFF.

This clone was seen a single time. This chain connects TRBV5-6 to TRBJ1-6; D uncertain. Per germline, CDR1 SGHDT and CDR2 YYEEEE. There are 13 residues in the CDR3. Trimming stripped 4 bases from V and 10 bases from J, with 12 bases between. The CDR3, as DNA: TGTGCCAGCAGCGAGACCTGGGGATCACCCCTCCACTTT. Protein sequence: CASSETWGSPLHF.

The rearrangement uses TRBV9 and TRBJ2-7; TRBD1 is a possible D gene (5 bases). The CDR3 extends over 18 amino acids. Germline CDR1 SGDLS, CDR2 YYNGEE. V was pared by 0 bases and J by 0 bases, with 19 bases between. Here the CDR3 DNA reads TGTGCCAGCAGCGTAGGGCCCTCGGCAGGGCCTACCTCCTACGAGCAGTACTTC. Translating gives CASSVGPSAGPTSYEQYF. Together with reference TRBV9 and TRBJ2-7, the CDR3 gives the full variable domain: DSGVTQTPKHLITATGQRVTLRCSPRSGDLSVYWYQQSLDQGLQFLIQYYNGEERAKGNILERFSAQQFPDLHSELNLSSLELGDSALYFCASSVGPSAGPTSYEQYFGPGTRLTVT.

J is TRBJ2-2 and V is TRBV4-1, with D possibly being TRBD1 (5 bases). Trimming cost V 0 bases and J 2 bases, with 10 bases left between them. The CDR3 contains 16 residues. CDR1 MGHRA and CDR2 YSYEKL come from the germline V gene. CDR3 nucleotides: TGCGCCAGCAGCCAAGATCTCCAGGGAAACACCGGGGAGCTGTTTTTT. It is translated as CASSQDLQGNTGELFF.

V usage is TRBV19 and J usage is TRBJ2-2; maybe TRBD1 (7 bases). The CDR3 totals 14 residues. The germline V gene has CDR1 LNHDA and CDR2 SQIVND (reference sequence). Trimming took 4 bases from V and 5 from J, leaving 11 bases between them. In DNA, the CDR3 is TGTGCCAGTAGTAGCAGGGGGGTAACCGGGGAGCTGTTTTTT. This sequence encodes CASSSRGVTGELFF.

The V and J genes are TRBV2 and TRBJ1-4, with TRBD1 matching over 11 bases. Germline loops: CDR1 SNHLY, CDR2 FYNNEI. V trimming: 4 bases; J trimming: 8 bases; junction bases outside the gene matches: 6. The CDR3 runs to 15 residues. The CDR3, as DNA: TGTGCCAGCAGTGGTCGGACAGGGGGCGGCGAAAAACTGTTTTTT. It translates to CASSGRTGGGEKLFF.

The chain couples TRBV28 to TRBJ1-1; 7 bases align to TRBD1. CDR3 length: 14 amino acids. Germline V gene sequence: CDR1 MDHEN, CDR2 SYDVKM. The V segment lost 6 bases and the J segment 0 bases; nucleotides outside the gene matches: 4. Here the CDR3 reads CASRWGQMNTEAFF. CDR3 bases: TGTGCCAGCAGGTGGGGACAGATGAACACTGAAGCTTTCTTT.

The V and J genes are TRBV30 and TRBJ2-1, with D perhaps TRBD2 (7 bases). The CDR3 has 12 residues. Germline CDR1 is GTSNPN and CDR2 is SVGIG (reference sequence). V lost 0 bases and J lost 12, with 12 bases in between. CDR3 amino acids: CAWSVTGGRQFF. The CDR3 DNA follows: TGTGCCTGGAGTGTAACGGGGGGCAGGCAGTTCTTC.

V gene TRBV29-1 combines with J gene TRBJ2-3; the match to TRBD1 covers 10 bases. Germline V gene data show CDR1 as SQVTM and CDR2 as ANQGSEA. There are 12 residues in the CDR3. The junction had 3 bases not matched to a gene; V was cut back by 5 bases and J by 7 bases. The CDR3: CSVRQGAYTQYF. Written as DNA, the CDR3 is TGCAGCGTTCGACAGGGGGCATATACGCAGTATTTT.

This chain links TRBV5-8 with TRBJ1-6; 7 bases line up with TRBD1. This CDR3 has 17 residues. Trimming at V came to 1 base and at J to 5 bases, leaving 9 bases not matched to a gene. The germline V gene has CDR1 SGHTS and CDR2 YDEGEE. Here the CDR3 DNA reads TGTGCCAGCAGCTTGCCAAACAGGGGCGGAAATAATTCACCCCTCCACTTT. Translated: CASSLPNRGGNNSPLHF.

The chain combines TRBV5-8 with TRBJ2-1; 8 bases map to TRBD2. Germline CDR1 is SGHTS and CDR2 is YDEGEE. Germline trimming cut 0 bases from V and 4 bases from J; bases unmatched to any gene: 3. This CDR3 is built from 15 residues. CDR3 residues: CASSLGASGYNEQFF. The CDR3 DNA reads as TGTGCCAGCAGCTTGGGGGCTAGCGGGTACAATGAGCAGTTCTTC.

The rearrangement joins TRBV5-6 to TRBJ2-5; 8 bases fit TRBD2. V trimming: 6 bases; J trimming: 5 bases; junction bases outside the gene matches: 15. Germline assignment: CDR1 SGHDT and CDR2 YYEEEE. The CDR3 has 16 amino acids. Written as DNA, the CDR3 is TGTGCCAGCACACCCTTTGACGGGGGGGTCTGGGAGACCCAGTACTTC. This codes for CASTPFDGGVWETQYF.

The CDR3 coding sequence is TGTGCCAGCAGCCTAGACAGTTACGAGCAGTACTTC. Its protein product is CASSLDSYEQYF. The chain combines TRBV14 with TRBJ2-7; perhaps TRBD1 as D (5 bases). Trimming shortened V by 4 bases and J by 4 bases, and 8 bases separated the two germline ends. Germline CDR1 and CDR2: SGHDN and FVKESK. The CDR3 consists of 12 residues.

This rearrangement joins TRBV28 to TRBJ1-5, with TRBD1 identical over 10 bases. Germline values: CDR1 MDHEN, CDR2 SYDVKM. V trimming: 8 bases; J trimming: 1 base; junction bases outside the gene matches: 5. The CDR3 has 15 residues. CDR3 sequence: CASFWGQGSNQPQHF. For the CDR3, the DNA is TGTGCCAGCTTCTGGGGACAGGGGAGCAATCAGCCCCAGCATTTT.

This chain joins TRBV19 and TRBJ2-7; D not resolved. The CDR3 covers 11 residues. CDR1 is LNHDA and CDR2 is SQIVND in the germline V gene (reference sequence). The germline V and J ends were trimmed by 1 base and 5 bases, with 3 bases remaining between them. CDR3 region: CASSIGNEQYF. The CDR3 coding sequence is TGTGCCAGTAGTATAGGAAACGAGCAGTACTTC.

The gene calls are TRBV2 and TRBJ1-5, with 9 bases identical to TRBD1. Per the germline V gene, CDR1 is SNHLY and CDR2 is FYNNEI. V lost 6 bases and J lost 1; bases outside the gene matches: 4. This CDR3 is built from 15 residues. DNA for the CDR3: TGTGCCAGCAGGGTCGGGACAGGGAGCAATCAGCCCCAGCATTTT. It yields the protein CASRVGTGSNQPQHF.

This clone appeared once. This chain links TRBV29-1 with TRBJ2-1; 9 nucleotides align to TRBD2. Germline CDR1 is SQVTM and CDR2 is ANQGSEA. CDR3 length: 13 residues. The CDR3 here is CSAASGRSAEQFF. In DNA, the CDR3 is TGCAGTGCTGCCAGCGGGAGGTCAGCTGAGCAGTTCTTC.